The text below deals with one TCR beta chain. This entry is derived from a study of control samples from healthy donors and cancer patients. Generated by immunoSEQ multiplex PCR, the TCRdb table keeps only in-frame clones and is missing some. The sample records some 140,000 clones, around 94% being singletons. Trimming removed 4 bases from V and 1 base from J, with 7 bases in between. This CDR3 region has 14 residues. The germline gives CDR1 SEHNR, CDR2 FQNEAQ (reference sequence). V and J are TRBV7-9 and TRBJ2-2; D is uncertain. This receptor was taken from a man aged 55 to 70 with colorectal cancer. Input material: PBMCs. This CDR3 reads CASSWAGNTGELFF. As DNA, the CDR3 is TGTGCCAGCAGCTGGGCAGGGAACACCGGGGAGCTGTTTTTT.